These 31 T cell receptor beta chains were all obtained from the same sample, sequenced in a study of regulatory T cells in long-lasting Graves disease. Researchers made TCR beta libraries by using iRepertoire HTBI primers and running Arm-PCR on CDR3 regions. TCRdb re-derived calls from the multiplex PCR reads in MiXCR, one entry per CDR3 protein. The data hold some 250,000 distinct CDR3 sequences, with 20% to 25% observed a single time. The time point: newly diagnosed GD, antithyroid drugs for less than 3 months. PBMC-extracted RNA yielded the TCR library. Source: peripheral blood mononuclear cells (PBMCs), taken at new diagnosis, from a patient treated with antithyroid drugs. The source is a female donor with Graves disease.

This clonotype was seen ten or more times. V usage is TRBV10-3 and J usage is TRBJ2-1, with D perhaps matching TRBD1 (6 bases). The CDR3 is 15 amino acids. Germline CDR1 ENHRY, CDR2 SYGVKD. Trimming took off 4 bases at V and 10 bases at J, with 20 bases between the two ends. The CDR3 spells CAISGLTGRRVEQFF. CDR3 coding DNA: TGTGCCATCAGTGGCCTGACAGGCCGGCGGGTCGAGCAGTTCTTC.

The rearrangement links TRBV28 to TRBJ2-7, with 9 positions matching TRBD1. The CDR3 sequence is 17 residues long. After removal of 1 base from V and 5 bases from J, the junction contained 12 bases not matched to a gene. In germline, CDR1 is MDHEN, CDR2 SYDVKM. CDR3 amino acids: CASSLYFPGQGNDEQYF. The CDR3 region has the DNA TGTGCCAGCAGTTTATATTTTCCGGGACAGGGTAACGACGAGCAGTACTTC.

In DNA form, the CDR3 reads TGTGCCAGTAGTCCAGGCCAGGGGAAGTCCTACGAGCAGTACTTC. Translation: CASSPGQGKSYEQYF. This chain links TRBV19 with TRBJ2-7; D is possibly TRBD1 (6 bases). Looked up from germline, CDR1 is LNHDA and CDR2 is SQIVND (reference sequence). The length of the CDR3 is 15 residues. Trimming removed 5 bases from V and 1 base from J, with 15 bases in between.

The DNA for the CDR3 is TGTGCCAGCAGTTACTCGACGGCTGGATATGGCTACACCTTC. This sequence encodes CASSYSTAGYGYTF. The gene calls are TRBV6-6 and TRBJ1-2, with unresolved D. CDR3 length: 14 residues. Trimming took off 0 bases at V and 5 bases at J, with 10 bases between the two ends. Per the germline V gene, CDR1 is MNHNY and CDR2 is SVGAGI (reference sequence).

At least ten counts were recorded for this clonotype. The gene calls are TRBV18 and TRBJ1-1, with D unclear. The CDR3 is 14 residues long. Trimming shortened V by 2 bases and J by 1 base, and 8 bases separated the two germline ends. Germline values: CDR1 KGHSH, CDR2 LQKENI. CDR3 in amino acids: CASSPTKTNTEAFF. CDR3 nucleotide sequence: TGTGCCAGCTCACCAACGAAGACGAACACTGAAGCTTTCTTT.

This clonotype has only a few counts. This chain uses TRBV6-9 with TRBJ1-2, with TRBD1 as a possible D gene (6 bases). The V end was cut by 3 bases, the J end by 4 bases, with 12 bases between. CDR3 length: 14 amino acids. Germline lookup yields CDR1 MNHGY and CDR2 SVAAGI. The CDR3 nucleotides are TGTGCCAGCAGTTACAGGGGAAGGAGCTATGGCTACACCTTC. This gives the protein CASSYRGRSYGYTF.

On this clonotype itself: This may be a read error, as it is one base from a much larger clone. The CDR3 loop reads CASSSPGRTGNQPRHF. CDR3 DNA sequence: TGTGCCAGCAGTTCCCCGGGGAGGACCGGCAATCAGCCCCGGCATTTT. The gene calls are TRBV28 and TRBJ1-5; D remains unclear. Per germline, CDR1 MDHEN and CDR2 SYDVKM. The CDR3 sequence is 16 residues long.

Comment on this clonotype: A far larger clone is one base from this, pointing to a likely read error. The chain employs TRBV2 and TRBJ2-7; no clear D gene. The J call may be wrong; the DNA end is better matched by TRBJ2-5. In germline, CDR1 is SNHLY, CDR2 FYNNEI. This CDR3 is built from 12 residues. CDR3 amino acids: CASGVTQETQYF. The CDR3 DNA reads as TGTGCCAGCGGTGTCACGCAAGAGACCCAGTACTTC.

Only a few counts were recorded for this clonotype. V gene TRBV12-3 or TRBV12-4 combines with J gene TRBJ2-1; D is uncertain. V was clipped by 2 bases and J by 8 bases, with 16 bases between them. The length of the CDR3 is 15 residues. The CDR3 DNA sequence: TGTGCCAGCAGTTTATTTCAAGGTTTCGGCCATGAGCAGTTCTTC. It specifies CASSLFQGFGHEQFF.

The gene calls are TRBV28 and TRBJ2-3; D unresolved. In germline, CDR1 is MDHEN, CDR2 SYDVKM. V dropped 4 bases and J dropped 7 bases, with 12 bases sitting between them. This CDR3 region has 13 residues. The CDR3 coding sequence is TGTGCCAGCAGTTCCCCCCAAGGGCATACGCAGTATTTT. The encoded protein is CASSSPQGHTQYF.

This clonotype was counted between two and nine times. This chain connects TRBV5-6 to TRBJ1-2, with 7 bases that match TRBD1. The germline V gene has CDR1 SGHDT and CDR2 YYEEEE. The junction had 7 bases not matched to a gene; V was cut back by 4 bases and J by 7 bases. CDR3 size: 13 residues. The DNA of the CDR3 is TGTGCCAGCAGCCGCAGACAGGGTGGTGGCTACACCTTC. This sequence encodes CASSRRQGGGYTF.

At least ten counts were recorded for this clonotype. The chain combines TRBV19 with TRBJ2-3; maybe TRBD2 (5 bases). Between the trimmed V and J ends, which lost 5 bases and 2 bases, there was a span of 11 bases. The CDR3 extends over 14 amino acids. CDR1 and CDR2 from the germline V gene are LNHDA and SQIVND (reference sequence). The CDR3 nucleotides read TGTGCCAGTAGTCGCGGGTATATCACAGATACGCAGTATTTT. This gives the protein CASSRGYITDTQYF.

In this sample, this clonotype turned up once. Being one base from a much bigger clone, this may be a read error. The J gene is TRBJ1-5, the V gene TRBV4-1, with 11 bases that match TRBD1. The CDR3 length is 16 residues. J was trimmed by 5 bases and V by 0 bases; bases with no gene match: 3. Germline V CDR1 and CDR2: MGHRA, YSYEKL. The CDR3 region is CASSQEGTGGDQPQHF. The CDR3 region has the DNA TGCGCCAGCAGCCAAGAGGGGACAGGGGGGGATCAGCCCCAGCATTTT.

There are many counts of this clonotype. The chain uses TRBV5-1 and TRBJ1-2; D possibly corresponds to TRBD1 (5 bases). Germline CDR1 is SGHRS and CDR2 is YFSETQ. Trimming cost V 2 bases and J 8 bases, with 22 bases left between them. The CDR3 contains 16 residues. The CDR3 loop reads CASSFGSGNSMVGYTF. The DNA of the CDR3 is TGCGCCAGCAGCTTCGGATCAGGGAACTCCATGGTAGGCTACACCTTC.

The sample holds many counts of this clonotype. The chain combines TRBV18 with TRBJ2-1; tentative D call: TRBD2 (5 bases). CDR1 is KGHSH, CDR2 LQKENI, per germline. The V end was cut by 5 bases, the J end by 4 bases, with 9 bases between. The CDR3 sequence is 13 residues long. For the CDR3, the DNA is TGTGCCAGCTCATTTAGCGAGTACAATGAGCAGTTCTTC. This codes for CASSFSEYNEQFF. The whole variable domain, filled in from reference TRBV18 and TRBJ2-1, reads NAGVMQNPRHLVRRRGQEARLRCSPMKGHSHVYWYRQLPEEGLKFMVYLQKENIIDESGMPKERFSAEFPKEGPSILRIQQVVRGDSAAYFCASSFSEYNEQFFGPGTRLTVL.

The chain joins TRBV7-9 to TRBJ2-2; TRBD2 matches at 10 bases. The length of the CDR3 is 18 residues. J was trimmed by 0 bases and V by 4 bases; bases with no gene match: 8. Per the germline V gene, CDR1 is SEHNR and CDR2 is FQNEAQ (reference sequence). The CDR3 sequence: CASSSNPGLAPNTGELFF. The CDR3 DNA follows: TGTGCCAGCAGCTCCAATCCGGGACTAGCGCCGAACACCGGGGAGCTGTTTTTT.

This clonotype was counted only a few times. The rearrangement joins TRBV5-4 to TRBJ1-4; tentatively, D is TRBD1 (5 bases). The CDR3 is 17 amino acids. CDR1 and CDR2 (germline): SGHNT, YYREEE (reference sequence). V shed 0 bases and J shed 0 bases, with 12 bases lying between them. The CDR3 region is CASSLGGGGATNEKLFF. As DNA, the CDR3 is TGTGCCAGCAGCTTGGGGGGGGGAGGAGCAACTAATGAAAAACTGTTTTTT.

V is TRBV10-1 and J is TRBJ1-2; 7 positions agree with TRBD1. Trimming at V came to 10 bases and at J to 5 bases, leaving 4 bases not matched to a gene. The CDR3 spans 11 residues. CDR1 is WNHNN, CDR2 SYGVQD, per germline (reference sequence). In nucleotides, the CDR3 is TGCGCCAAGAGGGACAGTTATGGCTACACCTTC. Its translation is CAKRDSYGYTF.

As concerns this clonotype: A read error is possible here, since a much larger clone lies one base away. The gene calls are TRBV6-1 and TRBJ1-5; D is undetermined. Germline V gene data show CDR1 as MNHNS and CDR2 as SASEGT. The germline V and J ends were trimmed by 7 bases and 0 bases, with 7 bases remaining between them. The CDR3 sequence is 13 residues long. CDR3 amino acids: CASTRGSNQPQHF. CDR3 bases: TGTGCCAGCACACGAGGTAGCAATCAGCCCCAGCATTTT.

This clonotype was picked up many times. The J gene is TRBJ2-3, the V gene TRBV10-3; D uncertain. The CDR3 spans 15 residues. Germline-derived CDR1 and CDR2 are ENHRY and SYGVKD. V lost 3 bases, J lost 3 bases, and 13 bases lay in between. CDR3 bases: TGTGCCATCAGTGACCCGCTTCATGGGACAGATACGCAGTATTTT. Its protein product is CAISDPLHGTDTQYF.

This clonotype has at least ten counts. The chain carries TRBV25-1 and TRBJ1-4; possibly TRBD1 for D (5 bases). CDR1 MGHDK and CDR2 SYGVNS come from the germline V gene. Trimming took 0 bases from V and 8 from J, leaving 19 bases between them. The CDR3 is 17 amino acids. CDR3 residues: CASSEYPQGGVNEKLFF. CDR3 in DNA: TGTGCCAGCAGTGAATACCCTCAGGGAGGGGTGAACGAAAAACTGTTTTTT.

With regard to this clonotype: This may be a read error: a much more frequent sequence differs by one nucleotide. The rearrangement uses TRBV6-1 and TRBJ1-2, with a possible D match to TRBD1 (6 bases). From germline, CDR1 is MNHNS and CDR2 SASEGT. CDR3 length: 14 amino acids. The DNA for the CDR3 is TGTGGCAGCAGGCGAACAGGGTTTGGCTATGGCTACACCTTC. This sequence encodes CGSRRTGFGYGYTF.

CDR3 in DNA: TGTGCCAGCAGCCCGGGACGGTTAAATTCACCCCTCCACTTT. Translating gives CASSPGRLNSPLHF. The chain employs TRBV28 and TRBJ1-6; D might be TRBD1 (5 bases). This CDR3 spans 14 amino acids. V was shortened by 6 bases and J by 7 bases, with 13 bases between the two germline ends. Per the germline V gene, CDR1 is MDHEN and CDR2 is SYDVKM. The whole variable domain, remainder taken from reference TRBV28 and TRBJ1-6, is DVKVTQSSRYLVKRTGEKVFLECVQDMDHENMFWYRQDPGLGLRLIYFSYDVKMKEKGDIPEGYSVSREKKERFSLILESASTNQTSMYLCASSPGRLNSPLHFGNGTRLTVT.

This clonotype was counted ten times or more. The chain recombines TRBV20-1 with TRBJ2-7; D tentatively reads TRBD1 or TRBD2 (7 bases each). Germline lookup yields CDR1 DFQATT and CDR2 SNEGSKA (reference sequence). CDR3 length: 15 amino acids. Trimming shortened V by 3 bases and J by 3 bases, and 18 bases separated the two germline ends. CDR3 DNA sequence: TGCAGTGCTAGGGGGGGAGGGGGCGGGAGCTACGAGCAGTACTTC. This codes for CSARGGGGGSYEQYF.

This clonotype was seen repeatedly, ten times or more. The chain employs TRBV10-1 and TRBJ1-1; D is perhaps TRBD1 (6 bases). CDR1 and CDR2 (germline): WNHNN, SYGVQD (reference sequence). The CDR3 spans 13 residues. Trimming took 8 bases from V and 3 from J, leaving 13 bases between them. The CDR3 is CASSRAGDTEAFF. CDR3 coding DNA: TGCGCCAGCTCCCGGGCAGGGGACACTGAAGCTTTCTTT.

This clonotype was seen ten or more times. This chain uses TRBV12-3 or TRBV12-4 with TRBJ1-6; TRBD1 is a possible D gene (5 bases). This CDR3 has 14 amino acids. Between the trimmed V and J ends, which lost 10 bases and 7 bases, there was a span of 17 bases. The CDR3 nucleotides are TGTGCCACCCGCGACCAGGGACCGAATTCACCCCTCCACTTT. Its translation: CATRDQGPNSPLHF.

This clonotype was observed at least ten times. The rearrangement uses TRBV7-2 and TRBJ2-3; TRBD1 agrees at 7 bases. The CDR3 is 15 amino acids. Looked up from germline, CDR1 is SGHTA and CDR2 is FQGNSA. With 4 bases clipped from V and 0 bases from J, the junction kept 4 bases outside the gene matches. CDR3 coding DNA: TGTGCCAGCAGCTACTACAGGGGAAGCACAGATACGCAGTATTTT. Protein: CASSYYRGSTDTQYF.

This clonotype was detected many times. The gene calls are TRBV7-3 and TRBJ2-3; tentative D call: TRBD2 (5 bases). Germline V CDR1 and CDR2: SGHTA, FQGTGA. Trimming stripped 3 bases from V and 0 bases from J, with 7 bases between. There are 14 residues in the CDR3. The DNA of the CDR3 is TGTGCCAGCAGCTTTAGCGTCAGCACAGATACGCAGTATTTT. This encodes CASSFSVSTDTQYF.

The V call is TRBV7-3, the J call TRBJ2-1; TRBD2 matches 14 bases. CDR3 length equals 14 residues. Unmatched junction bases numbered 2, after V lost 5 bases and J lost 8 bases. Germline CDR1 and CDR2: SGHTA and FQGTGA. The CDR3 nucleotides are TGTGCCAGCAGCGGGACTAGCGGGAGTTATGAGCAGTTCTTC. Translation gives CASSGTSGSYEQFF.

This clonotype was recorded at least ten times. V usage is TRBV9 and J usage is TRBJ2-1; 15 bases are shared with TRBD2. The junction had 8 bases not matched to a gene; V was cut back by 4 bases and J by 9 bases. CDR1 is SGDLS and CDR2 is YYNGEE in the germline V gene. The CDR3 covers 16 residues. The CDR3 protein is CASSKKGTSGRPEQFF. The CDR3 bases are TGTGCCAGCAGCAAAAAGGGGACTAGCGGGAGGCCTGAGCAGTTCTTC.

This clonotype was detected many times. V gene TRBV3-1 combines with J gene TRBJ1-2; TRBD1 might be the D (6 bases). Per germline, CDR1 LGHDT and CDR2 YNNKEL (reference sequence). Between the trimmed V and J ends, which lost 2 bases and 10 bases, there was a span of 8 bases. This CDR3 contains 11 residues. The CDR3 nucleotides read TGTGCCAGCAGCCAACAGGGGTCCTACACCTTC. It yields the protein CASSQQGSYTF.